The 31 T cell receptor beta chains below were found in one sample sequenced in a study of glioma-infiltrating T cells. TCR alpha and beta CDR3 regions were amplified from RNA using iRepertoire nested multiplex PCR. MiXCR, applied by TCRdb to the multiplex PCR reads, yields one record per CDR3 protein. The sample lists 150,000 to 200,000 distinct CDR3 sequences, under 55% seen once, with roughly 5.2% in the top ten. The sequencing sample was made of glioma tissue, nonneoplastic brain tissue, or PBMCs (not recorded which). Receptor source: a human donor with low-grade glioma or glioblastoma, undergoing nonglioma brain surgery, or in good health (not recorded which).

This clonotype was seen at least ten times. The V call is TRBV27, the J call TRBJ1-2; D is unclear. The CDR3 is 14 residues long. CDR1 and CDR2 (germline): MNHEY, SMNVEV (reference sequence). The V end lost 3 bases, the J end lost 4 bases, and 12 bases lay between the germline ends. CDR3 in DNA: TGTGCCAGCAGTTTCGGCCTCTTGGGCTATGGCTACACCTTC. Translation gives CASSFGLLGYGYTF.

Many counts were recorded for this clonotype. This chain uses TRBV20-1 with TRBJ2-5; 10 positions match TRBD2. There are 15 residues in the CDR3. Germline CDR1 and CDR2: DFQATT and SNEGSKA (reference sequence). The V and J ends lost 5 bases and 4 bases, in that order; junction bases with no gene match: 10. DNA for the CDR3: TGCAGTGCTTCCCTAGCGGGAGAGTTTGGAGAGACCCAGTACTTC. Protein: CSASLAGEFGETQYF.

Worth noting for this clonotype: A much larger clone lies one base from this, so it may be a read error. The gene calls are TRBV20-1 and TRBJ2-7; TRBD2 matches 11 bases. The J segment lost 7 bases and the V segment lost 6 bases, leaving 14 bases of the junction unmatched. The CDR3 has 15 amino acids. Germline V gene sequence: CDR1 DFQATT, CDR2 SNEGSKA (reference sequence). Here the CDR3 DNA reads TGCAGTGCCGACCCCGGGACTAGCGGTAACAATGAGCAGTACTTC. Translated: CSADPGTSGNNEQYF.

This clonotype was seen more than once but under ten times. The chain combines TRBV3-1 with TRBJ2-7, with 7 bases that match TRBD2. V lost 1 base, J lost 2 bases, and 5 bases stayed unmatched. CDR1 LGHDT and CDR2 YNNKEL come from the germline V gene (reference sequence). The CDR3 runs to 15 residues. CDR3 DNA: TGTGCCAGCAGCCAAGGCGCTAGCGGAACCTACGAGCAGTACTTC. It codes for CASSQGASGTYEQYF.

The table lists this clonotype with many counts. The chain uses TRBV2 and TRBJ2-1, with D tentatively TRBD1 (5 bases). With 4 bases removed from V and 6 bases from J, the gap between germline ends came to 10 bases. CDR3 size: 13 residues. Germline V gene sequence: CDR1 SNHLY, CDR2 FYNNEI. CDR3: CASSGTPFNEQFF. The CDR3 nucleotides read TGTGCCAGCAGTGGGACACCTTTCAATGAGCAGTTCTTC.

Ten or more counts support this clonotype. CDR3 in DNA: TGTGCCACCAGCAGAGAGCGCGGGAGGCTTCAAAACATTCAGTACTTC. Protein: CATSRERGRLQNIQYF. The chain couples TRBV15 to TRBJ2-4; 8 positions agree with TRBD2. Germline V gene data show CDR1 as LNHNV and CDR2 as YYDKDF (reference sequence). The CDR3 extends over 16 amino acids. V dropped 0 bases and J dropped 5; count of bases not matched to a gene: 6.

At least ten counts were recorded for this clonotype. The junction differs from germline at one of its ends, possibly a read error. This sequence joins TRBV19 and TRBJ1-2; a weak D match, TRBD1 (5 bases). In germline, CDR1 is LNHDA, CDR2 SQIVND (reference sequence). The CDR3 totals 13 residues. The CDR3 nucleotides read TGCGCCAGCAGCTTAGACAGTAACTATGGCTACACCTTC. Residues: CASSLDSNYGYTF.

This clonotype was recorded many times. The CDR3 reads CAIQDRQETQYF. CDR3 in DNA: TGTGCCATCCAAGACCGGCAAGAGACCCAGTACTTC. V is TRBV6-1 and J is TRBJ2-5; D remains ambiguous. Germline loops: CDR1 MNHNS, CDR2 SASEGT. Trimming took off 10 bases at V and 2 bases at J, with 11 bases between the two ends. The CDR3 is 12 amino acids.

At least ten counts were recorded for this clonotype. V usage is TRBV28 and J usage is TRBJ2-3; no clear D gene. The CDR3 is 12 residues long. The germline V gene has CDR1 MDHEN and CDR2 SYDVKM. Between the trimmed V and J ends, which lost 1 base and 5 bases, there was a span of 4 bases. CDR3: CASSLFKDTQYF. The CDR3 DNA sequence: TGTGCCAGCAGTTTATTCAAAGATACGCAGTATTTT.

Details on this clonotype: This may come from a read error, since a much larger clone is one base off. This chain joins TRBV25-1 and TRBJ2-7; D perhaps matches TRBD2 (5 bases). The V end was cut by 3 bases, the J end by 2 bases, with 14 bases between. Germline V gene sequence: CDR1 MGHDK, CDR2 SYGVNS. CDR3 length: 15 amino acids. CDR3 nucleotide sequence: TGTGCCAGCAGTGATTCCGGACTGAAGACCTACGAGCAGTACTTC. It encodes CASSDSGLKTYEQYF.

As to this clonotype: Possible read error: a much larger clone is one base away. The chain is built from TRBV19 and TRBJ1-1; the D is unclear. Trimming left V 6 bases short and J 1 base short, with 9 bases between. The CDR3 has 13 residues. Germline CDR1 reads LNHDA; CDR2 reads SQIVND (reference sequence). CDR3 loop: CASRPMSNTEAFF. As DNA, the CDR3 is TGTGCCAGTAGACCGATGTCGAACACTGAAGCTTTCTTT.

Comments on this clonotype: This may come from a read error, since a much larger clone is one base off. CDR3 sequence: CSARGMMATDTEYF. CDR3 DNA sequence: TGCAGTGCGAGAGGTATGATGGCCACAGATACGGAGTATTTT. V is TRBV20-1 and J is TRBJ2-3; no definite D call. This CDR3 has 14 residues. Germline loops: CDR1 DFQATT, CDR2 SNEGSKA (reference sequence).

Points on this clonotype: A much more abundant neighbour one base away suggests this may be a read error. The CDR3 DNA follows: TGTGCCAGCAGTTACACCTCCTTGACTAGCTGGAGCTCCTACGAGCAGTACTTC. Translating gives CASSYTSLTSWSSYEQYF. The chain joins TRBV6-1 to TRBJ2-7; 7 bases line up with TRBD2. CDR3 size: 18 residues. After removal of 5 bases from V and 0 bases from J, the junction contained 16 bases not matched to a gene. The V gene's germline CDR1 is MNHNS and CDR2 SASEGT.

The sample holds many counts of this clonotype. The chain employs TRBV3-1 and TRBJ2-5; D unresolved. The CDR3 loop spans 12 amino acids. Trimming left V 4 bases short and J 4 bases short, with 7 bases between. In germline, CDR1 is LGHDT, CDR2 YNNKEL (reference sequence). CDR3 residues: CASSRAIETQYF. The CDR3 nucleotides are TGTGCCAGCAGCCGAGCCATAGAGACCCAGTACTTC.

The rearrangement links TRBV28 to TRBJ1-2; D possibly corresponds to TRBD1 (5 bases). This CDR3 contains 14 residues. The germline V gene encodes CDR1 MDHEN and CDR2 SYDVKM. The CDR3 coding sequence is TGTGTTAGCAGTTTAACGGGACGGCTCGATGGCTACACCTTC. Translating gives CVSSLTGRLDGYTF.

Worth noting for this clonotype: This could be a read error, since a much larger clone is one nucleotide away. This sequence joins TRBV10-3 and TRBJ2-3, with D perhaps TRBD1 or TRBD2 (5 bases each). CDR1 and CDR2 (germline): ENHRY, SYGVKD. The CDR3 loop spans 16 amino acids. The DNA of the CDR3 is TGTGCCATCAAGTCGCCAATGGGGACGGGAACAGATACGCGGTATTTT. It yields the protein CAIKSPMGTGTDTRYF.

Notes on this clonotype: Just one base apart from a much larger clone, this may be a read error. The V and J genes are TRBV5-4 and TRBJ2-5; possible D gene TRBD2, 6 bases. The CDR3 length is 13 residues. The germline V gene has CDR1 SGHNT and CDR2 YYREEE (reference sequence). V was pared by 5 bases and J by 8 bases, with 16 bases between. The CDR3 sequence: CASSKPGEDTQYF. CDR3 coding DNA: TGTGCCAGCAGTAAGCCCGGGGAGGATACCCAGTACTTC.

This clonotype came up many times. The chain recombines TRBV14 with TRBJ1-1; D is uncertain. Trimming cost V 2 bases and J 1 base, with 5 bases left between them. In germline, CDR1 is SGHDN, CDR2 FVKESK. The CDR3 consists of 13 residues. The CDR3 is CASSQMPNTEAFF. In nucleotides, the CDR3 is TGTGCCAGCAGCCAAATGCCGAACACTGAAGCTTTCTTT.

On this clonotype: This may arise from a read error, as a much more abundant clone is one base away. V gene TRBV20-1 combines with J gene TRBJ2-7; possible D gene TRBD2, 6 bases. The CDR3 has 14 residues. Germline lookup yields CDR1 DFQATT and CDR2 SNEGSKA (reference sequence). V was cut by 5 bases and J by 1 base, with 15 bases left in between. The CDR3 DNA sequence: TGCAGTGCTCAATCCCGGGAGAGGTCCTACGAGCAGTACTTC. The encoded protein is CSAQSRERSYEQYF.

The sample holds a few counts of this clonotype. This sequence joins TRBV14 and TRBJ2-3; the match to TRBD2 covers 10 bases. V lost 5 bases to trimming and J lost 2 bases; unmatched junction nucleotides: 4. Germline values: CDR1 SGHDN, CDR2 FVKESK. This CDR3 is 15 amino acids long. Written as DNA, the CDR3 is TGTGCCAGCAGCATCGGACTAGCGGCCACAGATACGCAGTATTTT. Amino acids: CASSIGLAATDTQYF. Full variable domain (missing parts from reference TRBV14 and TRBJ2-3): EAGVTQFPSHSVIEKGQTVTLRCDPISGHDNLYWYRRVMGKEIKFLLHFVKESKQDESGMPNNRFLAERTGGTYSTLKVQPAELEDSGVYFCASSIGLAATDTQYFGPGTRLTVL.

This clonotype was observed many times. V usage is TRBV25-1 and J usage is TRBJ2-5; D is unclear. Germline CDR1 is MGHDK and CDR2 is SYGVNS. Between the trimmed V and J ends, which lost 3 bases and 6 bases, there was a span of 11 bases. The CDR3 totals 13 residues. CDR3 DNA: TGTGCCAGCAGTGAGTCAGGCCCGCAGACCCAGTACTTC. Its protein is CASSESGPQTQYF. Variable domain in full (rest from reference TRBV25-1 and TRBJ2-5): EADIYQTPRYLVIGTGKKITLECSQTMGHDKMYWYQQDPGMELHLIHYSYGVNSTEKGDLSSESTVSRIRTEHFPLTLESARPSHTSQYLCASSESGPQTQYFGPGTRLLVL.

Concerning this clonotype: Since a much larger clone is just one base distant, this may be a read error. The chain couples TRBV12-3 or TRBV12-4 to TRBJ1-2; no reliable D call. The CDR3 spans 13 residues. The CDR3 bases are TGTGCCAGCATCTCCCTACACGGGTCAGGAGAGAGCTTC. It codes for CASISLHGSGESF.

This clonotype was recorded many times. The chain has TRBV20-1 and TRBJ2-1; D gene unclear. The CDR3 contains 12 residues. Trimming took 6 bases from V and 6 from J, leaving 12 bases between them. Germline CDR1 is DFQATT and CDR2 is SNEGSKA (reference sequence). Written as DNA, the CDR3 is TGCAGTGCAATGGACGAGCTCAATGAGCAGTTCTTC. Translated, it gives CSAMDELNEQFF.

This clonotype was detected many times. The chain carries TRBV20-1 and TRBJ2-7; no reliable D call. Germline V CDR1 and CDR2: DFQATT, SNEGSKA (reference sequence). The CDR3 runs to 13 residues. The V gene lost 5 bases and the J gene lost 3 bases, with 14 bases spanning the gap. The CDR3 spells CSALQAPLYEQYF. For the CDR3, the DNA is TGCAGTGCTCTCCAAGCCCCGCTCTACGAGCAGTACTTC.

In this sample, this clonotype turned up a few times. The gene calls are TRBV14 and TRBJ2-5; a weak D match, TRBD2 (6 bases). Germline V gene data show CDR1 as SGHDN and CDR2 as FVKESK. Trimming shortened V by 4 bases and J by 4 bases, and 10 bases separated the two germline ends. CDR3 length: 13 residues. The CDR3 is CASSRAGLETQYF. CDR3 bases: TGTGCCAGCAGCCGGGCGGGATTAGAGACCCAGTACTTC.

In this sample, this clonotype turned up many times. The V gene is TRBV20-1, the J gene TRBJ1-6, with D possibly matching TRBD1 (5 bases). The V end was cut by 6 bases, the J end by 2 bases, with 14 bases between. The germline gives CDR1 DFQATT, CDR2 SNEGSKA (reference sequence). The CDR3 is 15 residues long. The CDR3 sequence is CSAPSRVTYNSPLHF. The CDR3 DNA is TGCAGTGCCCCCAGCAGGGTCACCTATAATTCACCCCTCCACTTT.

This clonotype was found once. This could be a read error, since a much larger clone is one nucleotide away. The V gene is TRBV19, the J gene TRBJ1-5, with a tentative D call TRBD1 (6 bases). The V gene lost 3 bases and the J gene lost 13 bases, with 13 bases spanning the gap. This CDR3 comprises 12 residues. The germline V gene encodes CDR1 LNHDA and CDR2 SQIVND (reference sequence). This CDR3 is CASSIIKTGQHF. The CDR3 bases are TGTGCCAGTAGTATTATAAAGACAGGACAGCATTTT.

With regard to this clonotype: This sequence may be a read error, since a much larger clone differs from it by one base. The chain uses TRBV20-1 and TRBJ1-1; D might be TRBD1 (5 bases). The CDR3 extends over 12 amino acids. Germline CDR1 reads DFQATT; CDR2 reads SNEGSKA (reference sequence). The CDR3 DNA follows: TGCAGTGTCCCAGGGCCGGGACGGGGAGCTCTCTTT. It translates to CSVPGPGRGALF.

In this sample, this clonotype turned up many times. The V call is TRBV20-1, the J call TRBJ2-5; D gene ambiguous. The CDR3 runs to 15 residues. Germline CDR1 reads DFQATT; CDR2 reads SNEGSKA (reference sequence). V was cut by 1 base and J by 5 bases, with 17 bases left in between. CDR3 DNA sequence: TGCAGTGCTAGAGTAGTGGGCCCGTTGCAGGAGACCCAGTACTTC. Protein sequence: CSARVVGPLQETQYF.

This clonotype appeared many times. CDR3 sequence reads: CSAPTLLGNEQFF. As DNA, the CDR3 is TGCAGTGCCCCCACACTCCTAGGAAATGAGCAGTTCTTC. The V gene is TRBV20-1, the J gene TRBJ2-1; D is ambiguous. Trimming removed 6 bases at V and 7 bases at J, with 16 bases between. Germline loops: CDR1 DFQATT, CDR2 SNEGSKA (reference sequence). CDR3 length: 13 residues.

Turning to this clonotype: Mismatch with germline at one junction end may stem from a read error. The V call is TRBV3-1, the J call TRBJ1-5, with D uncertain. This CDR3 has 12 amino acids. Germline V lookup: CDR1 LGHDT, CDR2 YNNKEL (reference sequence). The DNA of the CDR3 is TGTGCCAGCAGCCAAGGGGAGCAGCCCCGGCATTTT. Translation: CASSQGEQPRHF.